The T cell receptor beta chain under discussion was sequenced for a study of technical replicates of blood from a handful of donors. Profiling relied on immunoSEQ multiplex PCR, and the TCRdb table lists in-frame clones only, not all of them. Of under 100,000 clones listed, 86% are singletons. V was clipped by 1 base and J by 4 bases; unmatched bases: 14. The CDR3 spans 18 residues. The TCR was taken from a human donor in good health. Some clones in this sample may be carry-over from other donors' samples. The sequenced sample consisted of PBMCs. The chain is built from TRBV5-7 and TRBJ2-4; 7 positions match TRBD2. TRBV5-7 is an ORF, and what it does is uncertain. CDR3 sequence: CASSLSGRYSGVKNIQYF. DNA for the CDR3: TGTGCCAGCAGCTTGTCAGGGAGATACAGCGGGGTAAAAAACATTCAGTACTTC.